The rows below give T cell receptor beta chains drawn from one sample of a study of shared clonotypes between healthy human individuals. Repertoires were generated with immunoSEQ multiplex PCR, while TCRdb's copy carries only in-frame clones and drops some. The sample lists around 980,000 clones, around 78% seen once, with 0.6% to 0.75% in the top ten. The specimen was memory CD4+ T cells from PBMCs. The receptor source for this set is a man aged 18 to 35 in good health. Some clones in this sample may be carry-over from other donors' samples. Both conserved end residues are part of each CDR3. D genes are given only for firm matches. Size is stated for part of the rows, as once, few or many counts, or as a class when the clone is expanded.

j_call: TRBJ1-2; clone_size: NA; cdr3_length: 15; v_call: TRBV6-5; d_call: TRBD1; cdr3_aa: CASRGQGPSNYGYTF; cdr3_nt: TGTGCCAGCAGAGGACAGGGCCCTTCTAACTATGGCTACACCTTC
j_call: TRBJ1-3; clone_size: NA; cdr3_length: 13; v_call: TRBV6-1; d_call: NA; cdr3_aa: CAKNFHSGNTIYF; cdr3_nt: TGTGCCAAGAACTTCCACTCTGGAAACACCATATATTTT
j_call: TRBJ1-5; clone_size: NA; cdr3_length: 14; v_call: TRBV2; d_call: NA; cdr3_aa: CASSQLTGNQPQHF; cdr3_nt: TGTGCCAGCAGTCAACTTACAGGGAATCAGCCCCAGCATTTT
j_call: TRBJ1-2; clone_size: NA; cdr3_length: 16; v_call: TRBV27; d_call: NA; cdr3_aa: CASSLSWTAANYGYTF; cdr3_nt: TGTGCCAGCAGTTTATCATGGACGGCCGCTAACTATGGCTACACCTTC
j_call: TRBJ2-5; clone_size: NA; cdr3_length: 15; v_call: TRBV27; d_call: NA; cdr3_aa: CASSPREGVAETQYF; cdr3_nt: TGTGCCAGCAGTCCCCGAGAGGGGGTGGCAGAGACCCAGTACTTC
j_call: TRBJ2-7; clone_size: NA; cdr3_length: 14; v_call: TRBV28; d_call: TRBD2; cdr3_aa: CASRLAGPSYEQYF; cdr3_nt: TGTGCCAGCAGGTTAGCGGGTCCCTCCTACGAGCAGTACTTC
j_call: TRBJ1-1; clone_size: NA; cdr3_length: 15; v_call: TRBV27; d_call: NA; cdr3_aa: CASSPPMGVNTEAFF; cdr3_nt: TGTGCCAGCAGTCCCCCCATGGGGGTGAACACTGAAGCTTTCTTT
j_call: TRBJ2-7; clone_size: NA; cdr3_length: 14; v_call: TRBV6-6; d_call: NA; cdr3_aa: CASSKKDSYYEQYF; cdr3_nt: TGTGCCAGCAGTAAAAAAGACAGCTACTACGAGCAGTACTTC
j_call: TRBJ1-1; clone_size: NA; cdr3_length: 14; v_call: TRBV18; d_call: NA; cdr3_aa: CASSPRAQNTEAFF; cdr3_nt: TGTGCCAGCTCACCCCGGGCCCAGAACACTGAAGCTTTCTTT
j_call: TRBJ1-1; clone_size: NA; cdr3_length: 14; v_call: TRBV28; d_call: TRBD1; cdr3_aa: CASSYTQGADGAFF; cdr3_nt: TGTGCCAGCAGTTATACGCAGGGGGCAGACGGAGCTTTCTTT
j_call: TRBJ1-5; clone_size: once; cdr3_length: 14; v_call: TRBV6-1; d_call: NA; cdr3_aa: CASTGGGAGQPQHF; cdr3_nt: TGTGCCAGCACGGGGGGAGGGGCAGGTCAGCCCCAGCATTTT
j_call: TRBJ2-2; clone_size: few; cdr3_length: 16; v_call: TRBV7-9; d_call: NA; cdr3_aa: CASSLGLELSTGELFF; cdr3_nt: TGTGCCAGCAGCTTAGGATTGGAGCTGAGCACCGGGGAGCTGTTTTTT
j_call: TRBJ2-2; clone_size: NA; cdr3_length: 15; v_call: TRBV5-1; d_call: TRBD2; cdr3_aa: CASSLYRGDTGELFF; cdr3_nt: TGCGCCAGCAGCTTGTATCGGGGGGACACCGGGGAGCTGTTTTTT
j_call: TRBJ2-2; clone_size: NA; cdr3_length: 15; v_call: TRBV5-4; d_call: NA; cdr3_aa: CASSLDPGSAGELFF; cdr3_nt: TGTGCCAGCAGCTTGGACCCAGGGTCGGCCGGGGAGCTGTTTTTT
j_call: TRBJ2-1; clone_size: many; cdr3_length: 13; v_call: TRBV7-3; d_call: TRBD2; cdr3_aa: CASSRTSGNEQFF; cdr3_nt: TGTGCCAGCAGTAGGACTAGCGGGAATGAGCAGTTCTTC
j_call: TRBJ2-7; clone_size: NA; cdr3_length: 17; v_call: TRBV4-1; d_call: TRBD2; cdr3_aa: CASSQGTSGSSRYEQYF; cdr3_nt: TGCGCCAGCAGCCAAGGGACTAGCGGGAGTTCGAGGTACGAGCAGTACTTC
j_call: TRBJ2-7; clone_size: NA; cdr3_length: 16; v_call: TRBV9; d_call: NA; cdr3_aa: CASSVGGVAASYEQYF; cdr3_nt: TGTGCCAGCAGCGTAGGAGGAGTAGCGGCCTCCTACGAGCAGTACTTC
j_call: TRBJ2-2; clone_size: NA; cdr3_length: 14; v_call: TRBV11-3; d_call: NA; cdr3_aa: CASSSDRAIGELFF; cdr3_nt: TGTGCCAGCAGCTCGGATAGGGCGATCGGGGAGCTGTTTTTT
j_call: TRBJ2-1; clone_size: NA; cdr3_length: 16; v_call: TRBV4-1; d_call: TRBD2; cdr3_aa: CASSHEGLAGDNEQFF; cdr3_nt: TGCGCCAGCAGCCACGAAGGACTAGCGGGAGACAATGAGCAGTTCTTC
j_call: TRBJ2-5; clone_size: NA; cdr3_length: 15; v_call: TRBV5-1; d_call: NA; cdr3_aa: CASSQHVEGRETQYF; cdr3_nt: TGCGCCAGCAGCCAACACGTAGAAGGTCGCGAGACCCAGTACTTC
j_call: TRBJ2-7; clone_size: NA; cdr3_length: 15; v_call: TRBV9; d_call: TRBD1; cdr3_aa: CASSLRGSISYEQYF; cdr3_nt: TGTGCCAGCAGCCTCAGGGGGTCTATCTCCTACGAGCAGTACTTC
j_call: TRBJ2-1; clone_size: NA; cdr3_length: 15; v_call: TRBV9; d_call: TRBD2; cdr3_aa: CASSAAGDSYNEQFF; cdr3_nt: TGTGCCAGCAGCGCGGCGGGAGATTCCTACAATGAGCAGTTCTTC
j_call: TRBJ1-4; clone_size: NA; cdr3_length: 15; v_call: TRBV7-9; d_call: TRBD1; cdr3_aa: CASSLGDRDSEKLFF; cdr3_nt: TGTGCCAGCAGCTTAGGGGACAGGGACTCTGAAAAACTGTTTTTT
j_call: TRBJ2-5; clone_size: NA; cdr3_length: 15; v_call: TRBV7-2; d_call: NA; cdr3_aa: CASSLAQGFGETQYF; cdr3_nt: TGTGCCAGCAGCTTAGCTCAGGGGTTTGGGGAGACCCAGTACTTC
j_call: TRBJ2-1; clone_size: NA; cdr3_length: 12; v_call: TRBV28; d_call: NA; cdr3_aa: CASKSLYNEQFF; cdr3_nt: TGTGCCAGCAAGTCACTTTACAATGAGCAGTTCTTC
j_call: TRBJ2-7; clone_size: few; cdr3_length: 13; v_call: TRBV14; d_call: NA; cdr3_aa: CASSQVSPYEQYF; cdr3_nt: TGTGCCAGCAGCCAAGTATCTCCGTACGAGCAGTACTTC
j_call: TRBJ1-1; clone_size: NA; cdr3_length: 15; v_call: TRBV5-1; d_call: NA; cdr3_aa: CASSLYGPGTTEAFF; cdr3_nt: TGCGCCAGCAGCTTGTATGGGCCAGGAACTACCGAAGCTTTCTTT
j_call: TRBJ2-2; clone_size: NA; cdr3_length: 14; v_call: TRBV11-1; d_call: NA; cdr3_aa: CASSLAPGTGELFF; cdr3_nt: TGTGCCAGCAGCTTAGCCCCAGGGACCGGGGAGCTGTTTTTT
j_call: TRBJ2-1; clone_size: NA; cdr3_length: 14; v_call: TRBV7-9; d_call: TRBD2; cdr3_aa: CASNQITGTSAKFF; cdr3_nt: TGTGCCAGCAACCAAATCACGGGGACTAGCGCCAAGTTCTTC
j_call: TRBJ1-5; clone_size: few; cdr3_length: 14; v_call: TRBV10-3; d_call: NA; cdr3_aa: CATGAGGAIQPQHF; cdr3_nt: TGTGCCACCGGTGCCGGGGGGGCTATTCAGCCCCAGCATTTT
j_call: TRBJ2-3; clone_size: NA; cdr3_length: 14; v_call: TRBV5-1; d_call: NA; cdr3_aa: CASSLQGGTDTQYF; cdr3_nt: TGCGCCAGCAGCTTGCAGGGTGGCACAGATACGCAGTATTTT
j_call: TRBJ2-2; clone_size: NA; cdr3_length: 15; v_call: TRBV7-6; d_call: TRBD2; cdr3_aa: CASSVGGRGTGELFF; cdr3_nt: TGTGCCAGCAGTGTGGGCGGGAGGGGCACCGGGGAGCTGTTTTTT